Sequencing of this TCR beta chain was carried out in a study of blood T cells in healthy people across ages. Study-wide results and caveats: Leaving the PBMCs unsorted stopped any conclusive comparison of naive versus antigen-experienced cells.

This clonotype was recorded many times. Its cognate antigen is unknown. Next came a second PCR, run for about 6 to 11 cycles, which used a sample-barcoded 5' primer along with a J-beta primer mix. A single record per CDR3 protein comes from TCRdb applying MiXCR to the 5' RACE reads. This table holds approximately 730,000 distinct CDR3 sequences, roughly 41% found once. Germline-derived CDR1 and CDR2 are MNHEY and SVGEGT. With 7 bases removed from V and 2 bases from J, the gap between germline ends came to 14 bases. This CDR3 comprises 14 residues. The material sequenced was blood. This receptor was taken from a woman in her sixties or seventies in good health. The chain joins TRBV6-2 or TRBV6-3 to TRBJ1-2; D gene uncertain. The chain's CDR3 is CASTTSTGNYGYTF. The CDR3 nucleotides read TGTGCCAGCACGACTTCGACGGGAAACTATGGCTACACCTTC.